This T cell receptor beta chain is from a study of vaccination effects on CD4 cells after COVID-19. This CDR3 has 16 residues. Germline-derived CDR1 and CDR2 are KGHSH and LQKENI. V lost 0 bases and J 3 bases, leaving 12 bases between the germline ends. ViraFEST assay sequencing came after antigen-specific CD4+ T cells were expanded with viral peptide pools. After around nine days in culture, the CD4+ T cells were isolated. All vaccine recipients tested negative for nucleocapsid antibodies and had never contracted SARS-CoV-2 infection. Study-level results: Nearly all vaccine-induced clones in healthy recipients recognized only SARS-CoV-2.

Details on this clone: Its antigen is still unknown.

Generated by immunoSEQ multiplex PCR, the TCRdb table keeps only in-frame clones and is missing some. This sample has tens of thousands of clones, with roughly four fifths found just once. The material was CD4+ T cells from PBMCs cultured with HCoV-NL63 spike peptides, obtained before COVID-19 vaccination. The gene calls are TRBV18 and TRBJ2-4; tentative D call: TRBD2 (5 bases). The receptor's source is a human donor who received a COVID-19 vaccine. Written as DNA, the CDR3 is TGTGCCAGCTCACCACCGATTCAAGGGAGCAAAAACATTCAGTACTTC. This gives the protein CASSPPIQGSKNIQYF.